Listed below are T cell receptor beta chains from one sample, sequenced in a study of T-cell reconstitution after alpha-beta-depleted transplantation in children. TCRdb recomputed calls from the PCR reads with MiXCR, one row per CDR3 protein. Of some 220,000 distinct CDR3 sequences listed, approximately 10% are singletons. Sequenced material: PBMCs, taken before TCRalphabeta/CD19-depleted stem cell transplant. All receptors derive from a child less than two years old with acute myeloid leukemia, due to receive a stem cell transplant. CDR3s include the opening cysteine and the closing phenylalanine or tryptophan.

J gene: TRBJ1-1; V gene: TRBV5-1; CDR3 protein: CASSLGYSTEAFF
J gene: TRBJ2-5; V gene: TRBV19; CDR3 protein: CASSPRTRQETQYF
J gene: TRBJ1-1; V gene: TRBV5-1; CDR3 protein: CASSSRSGNTEAFF
J gene: TRBJ1-3; V gene: TRBV4-1; CDR3 protein: CASSRQSGYSGNTIYF
J gene: TRBJ2-2; V gene: TRBV29-1; CDR3 protein: CSVSRGSGELFF
J gene: TRBJ2-7; V gene: TRBV5-5; CDR3 protein: CASRTGTGVYEQYF
J gene: TRBJ1-1; V gene: TRBV20-1; CDR3 protein: CSARGQGAWNTEAFF
J gene: TRBJ2-4; V gene: TRBV6-2/TRBV6-3; CDR3 protein: CASSYGGLNIQYF
J gene: TRBJ2-7; V gene: TRBV7-2; CDR3 protein: CASSLAWAGRSSYEQYF
J gene: TRBJ1-5; V gene: TRBV29-1; CDR3 protein: CSVAENSNQPQHF
J gene: TRBJ2-7; V gene: TRBV12-3/TRBV12-4; CDR3 protein: CASSLRVAGEQYF
J gene: TRBJ1-2; V gene: TRBV7-9; CDR3 protein: CASSLPGIGYTF
J gene: TRBJ1-2; V gene: TRBV10-3; CDR3 protein: CAITRPGHPYGYTF
J gene: TRBJ2-6; V gene: TRBV5-1; CDR3 protein: CASSSRDREVLTF
J gene: TRBJ2-1; V gene: TRBV12-3/TRBV12-4; CDR3 protein: CASSFERGAPVF
J gene: TRBJ2-4; V gene: TRBV2; CDR3 protein: CASLPGQLRIQYF
J gene: TRBJ2-2; V gene: TRBV7-3; CDR3 protein: CASSGTGGANTGELFF
J gene: TRBJ2-1; V gene: TRBV9; CDR3 protein: CASSPTPREVSGNYNEQFF
J gene: TRBJ2-1; V gene: TRBV29-1; CDR3 protein: CSVQASGGRNEQFF
J gene: TRBJ2-7; V gene: TRBV9; CDR3 protein: CASSVGGTISYEQYF
J gene: TRBJ1-6; V gene: TRBV20-1; CDR3 protein: CSAPDRGLYSPLHF
J gene: TRBJ2-3; V gene: TRBV11-3; CDR3 protein: CASSLRTSADTQYF
J gene: TRBJ2-2; V gene: TRBV2; CDR3 protein: CASSGVSNTGELFF
J gene: TRBJ1-2; V gene: TRBV5-1; CDR3 protein: CASRRGQEPFYGYTF
J gene: TRBJ2-6; V gene: TRBV4-1; CDR3 protein: CASSPAGAGANVLTF
J gene: TRBJ1-1; V gene: TRBV7-2; CDR3 protein: CASSLTGTGGTEAFF
J gene: TRBJ2-4; V gene: TRBV12-3/TRBV12-4; CDR3 protein: CASSLWTGGNIQYF
J gene: TRBJ2-3; V gene: TRBV4-2; CDR3 protein: CASSQTASAPLKNTQYF
J gene: TRBJ2-6; V gene: TRBV19; CDR3 protein: CASSIGTSGANVLTF
J gene: TRBJ2-1; V gene: TRBV7-2; CDR3 protein: CASSLGGGRAYNEQFF
J gene: TRBJ2-7; V gene: TRBV20-1; CDR3 protein: CSARDRNGWTYEQYF
J gene: TRBJ2-3; V gene: TRBV30; CDR3 protein: CALDGPNPWTQYF
J gene: TRBJ2-3; V gene: TRBV3-1; CDR3 protein: CASSHYRGYSTDTQYF
J gene: TRBJ2-5; V gene: TRBV7-2; CDR3 protein: CASSLVASGSGTQYF
J gene: TRBJ1-5; V gene: TRBV29-1; CDR3 protein: CSPGTRRYSNQPQHF
J gene: TRBJ2-2; V gene: TRBV3-1; CDR3 protein: CASSQGGKHTGELFF
J gene: TRBJ2-2; V gene: TRBV5-4; CDR3 protein: CASSLEGGRGTGELFF
J gene: TRBJ2-1; V gene: TRBV18; CDR3 protein: CASSPRDVSYNEQFF
J gene: TRBJ2-3; V gene: TRBV5-1; CDR3 protein: CASSPGLAGATDTQYF
J gene: TRBJ1-1; V gene: TRBV5-6; CDR3 protein: CASSLGTGGRNRLNTEAFF
J gene: TRBJ1-1; V gene: TRBV19; CDR3 protein: CASSDRMNTEAFF
J gene: TRBJ2-1; V gene: TRBV5-6; CDR3 protein: CASGLTYNEQFF
J gene: TRBJ1-1; V gene: TRBV29-1; CDR3 protein: CSVDRANTEAFF
J gene: TRBJ1-4; V gene: TRBV19; CDR3 protein: CASSISLLRSANEKLFF
J gene: TRBJ2-2; V gene: TRBV24-1; CDR3 protein: CATSGLAGGHTGELFF
J gene: TRBJ2-2; V gene: TRBV20-1; CDR3 protein: CSAADLTRPTGELFF
J gene: TRBJ2-7; V gene: TRBV4-3; CDR3 protein: CASSLYRGYYEQYF
J gene: TRBJ2-3; V gene: TRBV3-1; CDR3 protein: CASSHGPRSTDTQYF
J gene: TRBJ1-4; V gene: TRBV5-6; CDR3 protein: CASSLTETGRYEKLFF
J gene: TRBJ2-5; V gene: TRBV5-1; CDR3 protein: CASSLATWGPQETQYF
J gene: TRBJ2-7; V gene: TRBV24-1; CDR3 protein: CATSDLDRDEQYF
J gene: TRBJ1-2; V gene: TRBV5-1; CDR3 protein: CASSLGQGSTYGYTF
J gene: TRBJ1-2; V gene: TRBV18; CDR3 protein: CASSHQPWDSPFRGYTF
J gene: TRBJ2-3; V gene: TRBV20-1; CDR3 protein: CSARDGAITQYF
J gene: TRBJ2-1; V gene: TRBV14; CDR3 protein: CASSQDLYTEQFF
J gene: TRBJ2-1; V gene: TRBV6-6; CDR3 protein: CASSYLAGNEQFF
J gene: TRBJ2-7; V gene: TRBV28; CDR3 protein: CASSFWDRVSEQYF
J gene: TRBJ1-1; V gene: TRBV18; CDR3 protein: CASSPTGDTEAFF
J gene: TRBJ2-7; V gene: TRBV29-1; CDR3 protein: CSVDGAGQDEQYF